This T cell receptor (beta chain) was recovered during a study of cytomegalovirus exposure and HLA in healthy donors. The PCR had 60 Vbeta and 13 Jbeta primers. This table comes from immunoSEQ multiplex PCR, and its TCRdb copy is limited to in-frame clones, with some not included. The repertoire has 200,000 to 250,000 clones, around 80% of them found once; the top ten carry 1.7%. The CDR3 consists of 17 residues. The junction had 12 bases not matched to a gene; V was cut back by 4 bases and J by 2 bases. Germline assignment: CDR1 LNHDA and CDR2 SQIVND (reference sequence). Sequenced material: PBMCs. The receptor was isolated from a man aged 50 to 59 in good health and CMV-seronegative. The chain is built from TRBV19 and TRBJ2-5, with 8 bases that match TRBD1. The CDR3 sequence is CASSSFSGQGVQETQYF. In DNA, the CDR3 is TGTGCCAGTAGTAGTTTTTCCGGACAGGGTGTACAAGAGACCCAGTACTTC.